The sequence of this T cell receptor beta chain was determined in a study of blood T cells in healthy people across ages. It was with a sample-barcoded 5' primer and a J-beta primer mix that a second PCR of roughly 7 to 12 cycles was run. One entry per CDR3 protein, called by TCRdb with MiXCR from the 5' RACE reads. The data show under 1,100,000 distinct CDR3 sequences, roughly a quarter seen once. Germline V CDR1 and CDR2: SGHRS, YFSETQ. J gave up 2 bases and V 0 bases, and 10 bases lay outside the gene matches. The CDR3 is 19 amino acids. These data were also filed under a second study, of T cells of mothers and their children.

The source is a girl aged 2-10 years in good health. Source material: blood. The rearrangement uses TRBV5-1 and TRBJ2-5; 13 nucleotides line up with TRBD2. CDR3 DNA: TGCGCCAGCAGCTTGGGCGGGACTAGCGGGGCCGGAAGACAAGAGACCCAGTACTTC. It specifies CASSLGGTSGAGRQETQYF.